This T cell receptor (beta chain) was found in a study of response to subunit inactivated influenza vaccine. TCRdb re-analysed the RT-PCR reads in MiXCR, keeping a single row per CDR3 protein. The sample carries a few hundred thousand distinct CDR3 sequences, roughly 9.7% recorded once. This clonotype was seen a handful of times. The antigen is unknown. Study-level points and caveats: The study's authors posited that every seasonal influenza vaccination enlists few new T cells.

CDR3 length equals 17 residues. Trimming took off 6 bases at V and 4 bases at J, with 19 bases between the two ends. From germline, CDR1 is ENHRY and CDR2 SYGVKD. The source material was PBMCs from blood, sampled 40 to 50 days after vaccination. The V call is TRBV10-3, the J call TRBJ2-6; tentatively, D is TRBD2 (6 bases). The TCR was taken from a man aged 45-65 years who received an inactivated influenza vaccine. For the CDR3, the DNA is TGTGCCATCAGGCGGGATACTATAAAGGGGGGGGCCAACGTCCTGACTTTC. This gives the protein CAIRRDTIKGGANVLTF.